The present T cell receptor beta chain was sequenced within a study of blood T cell repertoires in COVID-19. Across the study: Collection of acute and convalescent COVID-19 samples took place in the United States, Italy and Spain. T cells, B-cell-depleted T cells, or PBMCs supplied cDNA or gDNA.

How the authors handled the data: Reference gene primer amplification yielded estimated nucleated cell counts. Produced via immunoSEQ multiplex PCR; TCRdb's table is partial and in-frame only. V, J and clone size are taken as reported in that table, and D and trimming were inferred from the DNA itself. The table records some 7,700 clones, 70% to 90% of them present only once. Trimming cost V 7 bases and J 1 base, with 7 bases left between them. The CDR3 has 11 residues. Germline V gene sequence: CDR1 DFQATT, CDR2 SNEGSKA (reference sequence). This TCR came from a woman aged 45-65 years with active or convalescent COVID-19. J is TRBJ1-2 and V is TRBV20-1, with D maybe TRBD1 (6 bases). The sequenced material came from peripheral blood. The CDR3, as DNA: TGCAGTGGGACAGATAACTATGGCTACACCTTC. Residues: CSGTDNYGYTF.